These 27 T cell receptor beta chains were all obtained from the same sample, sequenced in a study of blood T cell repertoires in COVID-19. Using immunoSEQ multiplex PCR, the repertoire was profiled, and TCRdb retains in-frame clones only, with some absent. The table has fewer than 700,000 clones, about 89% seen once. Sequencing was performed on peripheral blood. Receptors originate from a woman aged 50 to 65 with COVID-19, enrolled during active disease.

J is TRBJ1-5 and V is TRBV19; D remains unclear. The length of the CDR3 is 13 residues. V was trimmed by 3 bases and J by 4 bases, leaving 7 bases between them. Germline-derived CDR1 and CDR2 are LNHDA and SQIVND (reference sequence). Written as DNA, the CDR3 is TGTGCCAGTAGTATCCAGACTAATCAGCCCCAGCATTTT. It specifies CASSIQTNQPQHF.

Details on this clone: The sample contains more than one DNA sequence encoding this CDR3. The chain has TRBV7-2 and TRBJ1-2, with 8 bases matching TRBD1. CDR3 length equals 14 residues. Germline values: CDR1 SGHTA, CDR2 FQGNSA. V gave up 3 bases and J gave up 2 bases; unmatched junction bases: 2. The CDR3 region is CASSFGQGNYGYTF. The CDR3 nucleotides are TGTGCCAGCAGCTTCGGACAGGGCAACTATGGCTACACCTTC.

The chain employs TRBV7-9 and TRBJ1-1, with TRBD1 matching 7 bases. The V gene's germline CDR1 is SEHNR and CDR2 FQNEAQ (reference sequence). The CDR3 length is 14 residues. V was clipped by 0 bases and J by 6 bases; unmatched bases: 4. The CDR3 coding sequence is TGTGCCAGCAGCTTAGCCGGGAGGGGGCCTGAAGCTTTCTTT. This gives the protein CASSLAGRGPEAFF.

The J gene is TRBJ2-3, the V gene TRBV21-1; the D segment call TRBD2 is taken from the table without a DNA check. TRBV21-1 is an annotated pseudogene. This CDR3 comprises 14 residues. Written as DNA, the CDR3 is TGTGCCAGCAGGGACCGCGGAGGTGTGGATACGCAGTATTTT. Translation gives CASRDRGGVDTQYF.

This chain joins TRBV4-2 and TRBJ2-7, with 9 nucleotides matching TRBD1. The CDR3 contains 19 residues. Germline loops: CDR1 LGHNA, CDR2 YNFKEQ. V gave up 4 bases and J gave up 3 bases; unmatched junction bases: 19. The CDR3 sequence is CASSPPRTGDLPPHYEQYF. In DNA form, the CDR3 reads TGTGCCAGCAGCCCTCCCCGGACAGGGGATCTTCCCCCTCACTACGAGCAGTACTTC.

CDR3 in DNA: TGTGCCAGTAGTTTACAAACAGGGGTCGGCTACACCTTC. It translates to CASSLQTGVGYTF. The rearrangement uses TRBV19 and TRBJ1-2, with 7 bases lining up with TRBD1. Germline trimming cut 5 bases from V and 8 bases from J; bases unmatched to any gene: 8. The V gene's germline CDR1 is LNHDA and CDR2 SQIVND (reference sequence). The CDR3 runs 13 residues.

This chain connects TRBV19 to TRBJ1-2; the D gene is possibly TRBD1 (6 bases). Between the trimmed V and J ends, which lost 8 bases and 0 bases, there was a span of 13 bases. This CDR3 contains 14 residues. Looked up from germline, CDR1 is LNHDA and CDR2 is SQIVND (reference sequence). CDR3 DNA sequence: TGTGCCAGTGACAAGGACAGTTCTAACTATGGCTACACCTTC. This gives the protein CASDKDSSNYGYTF. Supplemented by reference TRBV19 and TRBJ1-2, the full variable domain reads DGGITQSPKYLFRKEGQNVTLSCEQNLNHDAMYWYRQDPGQGLRLIYYSQIVNDFQKGDIAEGYSVSREKKESFPLTVTSAQKNPTAFYLCASDKDSSNYGYTFGSGTRLTVV.

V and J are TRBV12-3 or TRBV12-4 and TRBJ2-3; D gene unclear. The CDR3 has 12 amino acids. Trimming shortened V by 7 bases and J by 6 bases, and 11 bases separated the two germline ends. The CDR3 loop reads CASTYNRDTQYF. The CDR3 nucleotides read TGTGCCAGCACTTACAACCGCGATACGCAGTATTTT.

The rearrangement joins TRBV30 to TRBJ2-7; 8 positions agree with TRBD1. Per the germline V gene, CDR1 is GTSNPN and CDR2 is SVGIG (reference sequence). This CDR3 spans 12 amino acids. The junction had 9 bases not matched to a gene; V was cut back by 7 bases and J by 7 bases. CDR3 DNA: TGTGCCTTCGGGACAGGCCCAGGGGAGCAGTACTTC. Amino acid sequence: CAFGTGPGEQYF.

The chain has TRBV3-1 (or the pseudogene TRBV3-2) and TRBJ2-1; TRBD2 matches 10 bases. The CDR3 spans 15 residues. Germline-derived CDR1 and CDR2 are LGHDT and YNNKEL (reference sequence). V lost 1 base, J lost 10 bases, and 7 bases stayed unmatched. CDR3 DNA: TGTGCCAGCAGCCAAGCGTCTAGCGGGGGTGGCGAGCAGTTCTTC. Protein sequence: CASSQASSGGGEQFF.

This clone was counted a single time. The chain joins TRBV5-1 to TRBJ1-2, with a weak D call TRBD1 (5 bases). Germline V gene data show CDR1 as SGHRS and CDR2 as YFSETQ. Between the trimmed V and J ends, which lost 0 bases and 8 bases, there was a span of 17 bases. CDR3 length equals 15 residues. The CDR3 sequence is CASSLEAGGSGGYTF. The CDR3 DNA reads TGCGCCAGCAGCTTGGAGGCTGGGGGGTCAGGGGGCTACACCTTC.

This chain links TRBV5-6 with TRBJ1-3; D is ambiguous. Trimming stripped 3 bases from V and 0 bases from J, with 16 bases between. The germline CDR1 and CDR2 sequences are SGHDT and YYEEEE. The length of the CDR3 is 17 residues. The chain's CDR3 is CASSYPTAESSGNTIYF. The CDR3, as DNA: TGTGCCAGCAGCTACCCCACTGCTGAAAGCTCTGGAAACACCATATATTTT.

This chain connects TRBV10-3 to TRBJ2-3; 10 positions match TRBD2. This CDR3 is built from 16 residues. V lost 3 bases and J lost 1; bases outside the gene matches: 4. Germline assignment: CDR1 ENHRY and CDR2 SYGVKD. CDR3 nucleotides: TGTGCCATCAGTGAAAGGCTAGCGGGGGGCACAGATACGCAGTATTTT. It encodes CAISERLAGGTDTQYF.

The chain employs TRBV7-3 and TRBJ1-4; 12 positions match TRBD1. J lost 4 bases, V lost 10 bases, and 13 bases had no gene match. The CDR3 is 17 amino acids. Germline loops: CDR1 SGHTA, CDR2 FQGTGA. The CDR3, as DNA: TGTGCCATATACGCGGGGACAGGGGGCCCCGTTAATGAAAAACTGTTTTTT. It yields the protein CAIYAGTGGPVNEKLFF.

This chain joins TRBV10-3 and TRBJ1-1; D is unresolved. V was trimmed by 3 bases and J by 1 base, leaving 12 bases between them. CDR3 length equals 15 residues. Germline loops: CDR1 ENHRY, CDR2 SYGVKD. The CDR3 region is CAISERREGNTEAFF. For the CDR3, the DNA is TGTGCCATCAGTGAACGTAGGGAGGGGAACACTGAAGCTTTCTTT.

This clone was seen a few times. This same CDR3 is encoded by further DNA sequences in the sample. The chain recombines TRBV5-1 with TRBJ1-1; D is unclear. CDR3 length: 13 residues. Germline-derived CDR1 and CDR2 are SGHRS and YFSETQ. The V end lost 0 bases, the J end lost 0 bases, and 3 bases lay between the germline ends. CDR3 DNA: TGCGCCAGCAGCTTGGCCTTGAACACTGAAGCTTTCTTT. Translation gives CASSLALNTEAFF.

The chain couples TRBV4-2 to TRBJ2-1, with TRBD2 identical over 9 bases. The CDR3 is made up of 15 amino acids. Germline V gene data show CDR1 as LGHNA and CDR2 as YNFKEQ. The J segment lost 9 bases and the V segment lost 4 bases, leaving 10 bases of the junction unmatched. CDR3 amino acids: CASSPVGGGEIEQFF. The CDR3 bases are TGTGCCAGCAGCCCGGTGGGCGGGGGGGAAATTGAGCAGTTCTTC.

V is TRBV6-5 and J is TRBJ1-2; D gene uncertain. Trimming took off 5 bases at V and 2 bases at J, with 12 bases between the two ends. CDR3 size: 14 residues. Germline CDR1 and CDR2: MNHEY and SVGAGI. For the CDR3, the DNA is TGTGCCAGCAGTCGCAACGCAGGAAACTATGGCTACACCTTC. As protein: CASSRNAGNYGYTF.

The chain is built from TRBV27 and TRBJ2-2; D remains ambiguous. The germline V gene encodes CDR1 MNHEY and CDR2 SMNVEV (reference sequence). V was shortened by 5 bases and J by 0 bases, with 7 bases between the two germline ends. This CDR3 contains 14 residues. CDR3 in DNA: TGTGCCAGCAGTCCCCATGCGAACACCGGGGAGCTGTTTTTT. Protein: CASSPHANTGELFF.

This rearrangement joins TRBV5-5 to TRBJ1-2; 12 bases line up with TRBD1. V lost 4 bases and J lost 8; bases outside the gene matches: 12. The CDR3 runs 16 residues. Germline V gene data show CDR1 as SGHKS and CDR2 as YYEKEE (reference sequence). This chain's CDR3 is CASSLAIRDRGPGYTF. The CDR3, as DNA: TGTGCCAGCAGCCTAGCGATCCGGGACAGGGGGCCGGGCTACACCTTC.

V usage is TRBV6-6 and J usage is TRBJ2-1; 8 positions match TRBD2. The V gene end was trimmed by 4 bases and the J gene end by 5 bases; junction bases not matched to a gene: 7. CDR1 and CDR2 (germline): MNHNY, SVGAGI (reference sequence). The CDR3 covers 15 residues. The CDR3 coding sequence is TGTGCCAGCAGTTGGGGACTAGATGGAGACAATGAGCAGTTCTTC. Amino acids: CASSWGLDGDNEQFF.

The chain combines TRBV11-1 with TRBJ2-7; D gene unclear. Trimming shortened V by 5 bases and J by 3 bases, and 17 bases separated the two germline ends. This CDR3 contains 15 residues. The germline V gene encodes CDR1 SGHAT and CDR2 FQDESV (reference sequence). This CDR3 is CASSLQAGLIYEQYF. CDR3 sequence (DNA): TGTGCCAGCAGCCTGCAAGCAGGTCTGATCTACGAGCAGTACTTC.

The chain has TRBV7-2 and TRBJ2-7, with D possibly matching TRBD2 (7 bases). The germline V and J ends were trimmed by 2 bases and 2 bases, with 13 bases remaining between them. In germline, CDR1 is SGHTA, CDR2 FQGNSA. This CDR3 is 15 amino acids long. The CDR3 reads CASSLRRGGAYEQYF. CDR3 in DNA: TGTGCCAGCAGCTTAAGGAGGGGGGGCGCCTACGAGCAGTACTTC.

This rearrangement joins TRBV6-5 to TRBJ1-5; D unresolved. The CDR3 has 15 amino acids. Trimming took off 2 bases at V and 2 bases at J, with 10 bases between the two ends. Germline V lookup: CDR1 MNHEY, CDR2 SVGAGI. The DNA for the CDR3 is TGTGCCAGCAGTTACAGCGTGGAGGGCAATCAGCCCCAGCATTTT. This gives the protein CASSYSVEGNQPQHF.

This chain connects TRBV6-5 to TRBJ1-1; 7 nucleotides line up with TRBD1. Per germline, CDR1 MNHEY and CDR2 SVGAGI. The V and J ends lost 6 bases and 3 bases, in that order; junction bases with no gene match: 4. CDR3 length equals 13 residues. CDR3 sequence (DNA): TGTGCCAGCAGACACAGGGGCGACACTGAAGCTTTCTTT. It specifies CASRHRGDTEAFF.

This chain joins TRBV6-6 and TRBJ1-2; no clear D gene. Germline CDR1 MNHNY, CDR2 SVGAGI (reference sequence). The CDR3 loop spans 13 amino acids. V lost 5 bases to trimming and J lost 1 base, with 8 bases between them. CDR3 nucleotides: TGTGCCAGCAGTCGGGCGGATAACTATGGCTACACCTTC. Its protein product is CASSRADNYGYTF.

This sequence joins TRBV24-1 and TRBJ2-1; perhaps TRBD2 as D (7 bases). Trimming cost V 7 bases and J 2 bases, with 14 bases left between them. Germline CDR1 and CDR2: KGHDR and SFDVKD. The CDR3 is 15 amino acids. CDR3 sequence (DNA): TGTGCCACCAGCGACGGGGGGCCCCCCTACAATGAGCAGTTCTTC. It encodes CATSDGGPPYNEQFF.